This T cell receptor beta chain was sequenced during a study of CD8+CD57+ T cells in acquired aplastic anemia. The template used for profiling TCR beta VDJ and CDR3 was genomic DNA. TCRdb re-derived calls from the reads in MiXCR, one entry per CDR3 protein. The sample carries fewer than 250,000 distinct CDR3 sequences, less than 70% recorded once. Germline assignment: CDR1 ENHRY and CDR2 SYGVKD. V lost 10 bases, J lost 4 bases, and 19 bases lay in between. The CDR3 has 14 amino acids. The sequence was obtained from a human donor in good health, serving as a control. The sequencing sample was made of sorted CD4+, CD8+, or CD8+CD57+ T cells (not recorded which) from PBMCs. The chain combines TRBV10-3 with TRBJ1-2, with a tentative D call TRBD1 (5 bases). CDR3 loop: CATEGSSGLYGYTF. Here the CDR3 DNA reads TGTGCCACCGAGGGCAGTTCGGGGCTCTATGGCTACACCTTC.